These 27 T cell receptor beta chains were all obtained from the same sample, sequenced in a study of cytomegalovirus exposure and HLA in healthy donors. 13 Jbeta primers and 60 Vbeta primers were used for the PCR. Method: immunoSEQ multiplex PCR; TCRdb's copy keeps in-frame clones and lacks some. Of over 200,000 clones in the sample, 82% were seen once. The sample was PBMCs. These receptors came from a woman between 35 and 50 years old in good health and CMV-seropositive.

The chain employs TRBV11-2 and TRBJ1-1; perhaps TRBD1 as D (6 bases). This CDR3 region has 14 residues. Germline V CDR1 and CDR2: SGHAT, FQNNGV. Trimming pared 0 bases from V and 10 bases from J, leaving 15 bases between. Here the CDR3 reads CASSLERGTIIAFF. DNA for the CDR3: TGTGCCAGCAGCTTAGAAAGGGGGACAATTATAGCTTTCTTT.

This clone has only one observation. CDR3 DNA: TGTGCCAGCAGCTTCATAGCGATCACAGATACGCAGTATTTT. This sequence encodes CASSFIAITDTQYF. The gene calls are TRBV9 and TRBJ2-3, with D perhaps matching TRBD2 (5 bases). Looked up from germline, CDR1 is SGDLS and CDR2 is YYNGEE. Trimming took 4 bases from V and 2 from J, leaving 11 bases between them. CDR3 size: 14 residues.

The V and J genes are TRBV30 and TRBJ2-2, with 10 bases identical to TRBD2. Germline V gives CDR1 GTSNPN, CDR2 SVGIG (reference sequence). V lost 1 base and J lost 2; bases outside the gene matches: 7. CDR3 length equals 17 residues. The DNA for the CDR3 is TGTGCCTGGAGTGCCCGTAGCGGGGGGCATAACACCGGGGAGCTGTTTTTT. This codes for CAWSARSGGHNTGELFF. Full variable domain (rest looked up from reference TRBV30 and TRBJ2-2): SQTIHQWPATLVQPVGSPLSLECTVEGTSNPNLYWYRQAAGRGLQLLFYSVGIGQISSEVPQNLSASRPQDRQFILSSKKLLLSDSGFYLCAWSARSGGHNTGELFFGEGSRLTVL.

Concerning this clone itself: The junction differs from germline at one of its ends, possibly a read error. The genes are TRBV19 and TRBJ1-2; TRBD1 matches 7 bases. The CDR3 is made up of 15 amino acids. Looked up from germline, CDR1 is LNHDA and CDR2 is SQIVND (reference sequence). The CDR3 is CASSTRTGTNYGYAF. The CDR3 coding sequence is TGTGCCAGTAGTACTCGGACAGGAACTAACTATGGCTACGCCTTC.

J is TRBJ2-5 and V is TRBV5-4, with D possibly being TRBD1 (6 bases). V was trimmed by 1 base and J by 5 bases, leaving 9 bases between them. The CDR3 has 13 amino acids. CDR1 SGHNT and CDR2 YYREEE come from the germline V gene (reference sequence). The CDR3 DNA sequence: TGTGCCAGCAGCTTGACAGGGAGCGAGACCCAGTACTTC. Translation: CASSLTGSETQYF.

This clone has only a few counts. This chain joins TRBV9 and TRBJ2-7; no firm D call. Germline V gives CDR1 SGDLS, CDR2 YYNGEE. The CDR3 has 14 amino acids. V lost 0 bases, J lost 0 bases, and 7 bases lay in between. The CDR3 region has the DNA TGTGCCAGCAGCGTAGATAGTGGCTCCTACGAGCAGTACTTC. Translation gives CASSVDSGSYEQYF.

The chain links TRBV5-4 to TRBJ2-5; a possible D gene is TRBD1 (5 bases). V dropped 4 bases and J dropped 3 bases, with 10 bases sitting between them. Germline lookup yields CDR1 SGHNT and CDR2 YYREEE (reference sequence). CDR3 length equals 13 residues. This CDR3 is CASSASGKETQYF. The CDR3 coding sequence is TGTGCCAGCAGCGCATCAGGGAAAGAGACCCAGTACTTC.

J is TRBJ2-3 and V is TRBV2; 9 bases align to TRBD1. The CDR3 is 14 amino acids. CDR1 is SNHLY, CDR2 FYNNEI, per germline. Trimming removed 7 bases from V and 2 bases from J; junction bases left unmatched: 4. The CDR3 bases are TGTGCCAGCAAGGGGACAGGGACCACAGATACGCAGTATTTT. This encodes CASKGTGTTDTQYF.

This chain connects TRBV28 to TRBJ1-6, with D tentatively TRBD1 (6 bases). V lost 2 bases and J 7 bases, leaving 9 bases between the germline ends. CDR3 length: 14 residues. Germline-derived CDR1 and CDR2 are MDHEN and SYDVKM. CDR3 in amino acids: CASSLPGQNSPLHF. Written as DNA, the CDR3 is TGTGCCAGCAGTTTACCCGGACAGAATTCACCCCTCCACTTT.

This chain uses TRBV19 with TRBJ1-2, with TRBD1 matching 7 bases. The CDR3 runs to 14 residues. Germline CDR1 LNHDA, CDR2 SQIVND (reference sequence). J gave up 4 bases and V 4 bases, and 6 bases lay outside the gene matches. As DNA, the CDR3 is TGTGCCAGTAGTAGACAGGGTTTGTTCTATGGCTACACCTTC. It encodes CASSRQGLFYGYTF.

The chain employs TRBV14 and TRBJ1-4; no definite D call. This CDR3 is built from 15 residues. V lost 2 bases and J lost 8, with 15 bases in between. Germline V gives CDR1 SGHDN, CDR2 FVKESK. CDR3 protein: CASSQRRGIGEKLFF. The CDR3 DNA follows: TGTGCCAGCAGCCAAAGGCGGGGTATCGGCGAAAAACTGTTTTTT.

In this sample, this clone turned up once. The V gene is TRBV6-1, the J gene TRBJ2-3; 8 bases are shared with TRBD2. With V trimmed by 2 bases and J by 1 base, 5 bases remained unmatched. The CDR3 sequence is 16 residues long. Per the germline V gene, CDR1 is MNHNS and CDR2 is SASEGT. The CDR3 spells CASSETLSGGTDTQYF. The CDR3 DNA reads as TGTGCCAGCAGTGAAACCCTTAGCGGGGGCACAGATACGCAGTATTTT.

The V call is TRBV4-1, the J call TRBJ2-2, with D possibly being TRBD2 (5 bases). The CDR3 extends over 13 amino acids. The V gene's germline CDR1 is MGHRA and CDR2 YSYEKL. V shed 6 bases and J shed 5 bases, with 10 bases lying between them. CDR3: CASRLDLTGELFF. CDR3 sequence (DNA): TGCGCCAGCAGACTAGATCTAACCGGGGAGCTGTTTTTT.

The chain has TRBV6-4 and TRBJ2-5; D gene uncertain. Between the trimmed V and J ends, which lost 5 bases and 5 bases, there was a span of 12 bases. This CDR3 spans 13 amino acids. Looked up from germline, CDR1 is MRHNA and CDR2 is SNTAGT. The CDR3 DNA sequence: TGTGCCAGCAGTTACGGCTTCGGGGAGACCCAGTACTTC. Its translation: CASSYGFGETQYF.

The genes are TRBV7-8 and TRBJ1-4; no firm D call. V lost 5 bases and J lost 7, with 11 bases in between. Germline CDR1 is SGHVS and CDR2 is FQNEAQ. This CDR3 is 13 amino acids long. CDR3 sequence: CASSLQSPEKLFF. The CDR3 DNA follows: TGTGCCAGCAGCCTTCAGTCCCCTGAAAAACTGTTTTTT.

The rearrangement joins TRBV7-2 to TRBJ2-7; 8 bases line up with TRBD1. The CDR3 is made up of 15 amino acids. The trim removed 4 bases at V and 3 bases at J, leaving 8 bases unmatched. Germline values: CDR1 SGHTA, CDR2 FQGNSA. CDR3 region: CASSSSGGGYYEQYF. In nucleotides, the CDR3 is TGTGCCAGCAGCTCCTCAGGGGGCGGGTACTACGAGCAGTACTTC.

The CDR3 loop is CASSSPQGWETQYF. In DNA form, the CDR3 reads TGTGCCAGCAGCTCGCCACAGGGATGGGAGACCCAGTACTTC. V usage is TRBV11-2 and J usage is TRBJ2-5; D perhaps matches TRBD1 (6 bases). The V end lost 4 bases, the J end lost 5 bases, and 14 bases lay between the germline ends. Germline CDR1 reads SGHAT; CDR2 reads FQNNGV. CDR3 size: 14 residues. The full variable domain, its missing parts supplied by reference TRBV11-2 and TRBJ2-5, is EAGVAQSPRYKIIEKRQSVAFWCNPISGHATLYWYQQILGQGPKLLIQFQNNGVVDDSQLPKDRFSAERLKGVDSTLKIQPAKLEDSAVYLCASSSPQGWETQYFGPGTRLLVL.

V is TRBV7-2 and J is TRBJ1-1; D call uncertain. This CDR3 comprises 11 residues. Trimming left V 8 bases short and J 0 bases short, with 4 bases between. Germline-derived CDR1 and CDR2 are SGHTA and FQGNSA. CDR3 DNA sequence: TGTGCCAGCGCGTTGAACACTGAAGCTTTCTTT. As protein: CASALNTEAFF.

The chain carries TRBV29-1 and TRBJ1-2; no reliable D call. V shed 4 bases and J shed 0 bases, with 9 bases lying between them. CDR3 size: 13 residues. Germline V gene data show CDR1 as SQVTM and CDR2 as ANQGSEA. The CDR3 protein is CSVGGETNYGYTF. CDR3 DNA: TGCAGCGTTGGCGGTGAGACTAACTATGGCTACACCTTC.

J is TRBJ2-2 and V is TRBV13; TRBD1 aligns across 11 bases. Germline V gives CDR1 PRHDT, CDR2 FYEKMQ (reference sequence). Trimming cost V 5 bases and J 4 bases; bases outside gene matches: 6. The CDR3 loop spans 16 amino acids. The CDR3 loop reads CASSGQGALGTGELFF. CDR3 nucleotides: TGTGCCAGCAGCGGACAGGGGGCGCTTGGCACCGGGGAGCTGTTTTTT.

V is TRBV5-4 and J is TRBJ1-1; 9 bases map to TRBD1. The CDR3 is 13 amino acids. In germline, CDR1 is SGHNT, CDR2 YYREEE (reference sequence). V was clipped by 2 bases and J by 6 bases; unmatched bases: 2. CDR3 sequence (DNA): TGTGCCAGCAGCTTAACAGGGGGCTCTGAAGCTTTCTTT. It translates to CASSLTGGSEAFF.

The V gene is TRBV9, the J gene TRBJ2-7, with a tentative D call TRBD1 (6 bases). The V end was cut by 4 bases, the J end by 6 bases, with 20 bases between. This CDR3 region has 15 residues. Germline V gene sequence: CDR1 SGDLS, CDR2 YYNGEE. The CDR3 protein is CASSPRQAPSTEQYF. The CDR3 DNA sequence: TGTGCCAGCAGCCCCCGACAGGCTCCTTCTACCGAGCAGTACTTC.

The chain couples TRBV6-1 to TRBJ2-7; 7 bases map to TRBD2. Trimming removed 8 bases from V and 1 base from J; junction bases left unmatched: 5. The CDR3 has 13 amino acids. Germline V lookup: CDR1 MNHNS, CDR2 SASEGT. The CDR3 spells CASGSSGSYEQYF. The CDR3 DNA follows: TGTGCCAGCGGGTCTAGCGGTTCCTACGAGCAGTACTTC.

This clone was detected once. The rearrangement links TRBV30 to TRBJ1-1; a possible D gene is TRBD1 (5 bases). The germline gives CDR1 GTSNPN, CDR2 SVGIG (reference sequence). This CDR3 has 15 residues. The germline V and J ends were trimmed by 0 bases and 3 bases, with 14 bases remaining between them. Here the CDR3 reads CAWSVTRLGDTEAFF. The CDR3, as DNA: TGTGCCTGGAGTGTCACTCGGTTAGGGGACACTGAAGCTTTCTTT.

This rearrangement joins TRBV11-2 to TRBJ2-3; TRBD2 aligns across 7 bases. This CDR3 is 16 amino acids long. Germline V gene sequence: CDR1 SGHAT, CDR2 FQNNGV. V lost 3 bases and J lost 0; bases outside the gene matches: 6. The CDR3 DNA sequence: TGTGCCAGCAGCTTGGGACTACAACCTAGCACAGATACGCAGTATTTT. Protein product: CASSLGLQPSTDTQYF.

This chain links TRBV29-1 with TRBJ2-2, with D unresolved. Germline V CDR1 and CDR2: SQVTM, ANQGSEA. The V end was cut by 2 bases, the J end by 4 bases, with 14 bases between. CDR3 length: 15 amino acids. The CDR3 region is CSVESPESGTGELFF. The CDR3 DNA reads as TGCAGCGTTGAATCTCCGGAGTCCGGCACCGGGGAGCTGTTTTTT.

CDR3 bases: TGTGCCTGGAGTGTACCTCCAGGGGGCGGTACTGAAGCTTTCTTT. Protein sequence: CAWSVPPGGGTEAFF. The chain carries TRBV30 and TRBJ1-1, with 8 bases matching TRBD1. Losses at the gene ends were 0 bases for V and 5 bases for J; bases not matched to a gene: 8. The CDR3 is 15 amino acids. Germline V lookup: CDR1 GTSNPN, CDR2 SVGIG (reference sequence).